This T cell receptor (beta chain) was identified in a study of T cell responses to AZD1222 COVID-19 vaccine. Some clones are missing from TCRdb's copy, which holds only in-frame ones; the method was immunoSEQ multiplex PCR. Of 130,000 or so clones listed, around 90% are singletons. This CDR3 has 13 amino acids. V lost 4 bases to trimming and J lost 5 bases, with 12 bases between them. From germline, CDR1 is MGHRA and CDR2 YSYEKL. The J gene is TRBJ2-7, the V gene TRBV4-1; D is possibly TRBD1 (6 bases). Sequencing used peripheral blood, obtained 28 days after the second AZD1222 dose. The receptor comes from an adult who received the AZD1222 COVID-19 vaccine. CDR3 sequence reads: CASSPFRGDEQYF. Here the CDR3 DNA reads TGCGCCAGCAGCCCATTCAGGGGAGACGAGCAGTACTTC.